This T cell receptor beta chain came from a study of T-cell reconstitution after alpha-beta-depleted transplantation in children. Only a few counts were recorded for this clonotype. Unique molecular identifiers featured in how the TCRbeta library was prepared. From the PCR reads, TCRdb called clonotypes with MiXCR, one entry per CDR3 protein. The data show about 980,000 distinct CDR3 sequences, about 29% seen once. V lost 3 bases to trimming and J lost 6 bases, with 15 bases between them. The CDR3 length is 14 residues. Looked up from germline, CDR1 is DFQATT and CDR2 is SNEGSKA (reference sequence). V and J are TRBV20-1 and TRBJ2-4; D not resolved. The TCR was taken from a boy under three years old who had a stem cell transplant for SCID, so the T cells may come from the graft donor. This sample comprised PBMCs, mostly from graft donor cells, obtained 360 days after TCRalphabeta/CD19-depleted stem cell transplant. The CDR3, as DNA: TGCAGTGCTAGTCTCTCCGGACGGCCAAACATTCAGTACTTC. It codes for CSASLSGRPNIQYF.